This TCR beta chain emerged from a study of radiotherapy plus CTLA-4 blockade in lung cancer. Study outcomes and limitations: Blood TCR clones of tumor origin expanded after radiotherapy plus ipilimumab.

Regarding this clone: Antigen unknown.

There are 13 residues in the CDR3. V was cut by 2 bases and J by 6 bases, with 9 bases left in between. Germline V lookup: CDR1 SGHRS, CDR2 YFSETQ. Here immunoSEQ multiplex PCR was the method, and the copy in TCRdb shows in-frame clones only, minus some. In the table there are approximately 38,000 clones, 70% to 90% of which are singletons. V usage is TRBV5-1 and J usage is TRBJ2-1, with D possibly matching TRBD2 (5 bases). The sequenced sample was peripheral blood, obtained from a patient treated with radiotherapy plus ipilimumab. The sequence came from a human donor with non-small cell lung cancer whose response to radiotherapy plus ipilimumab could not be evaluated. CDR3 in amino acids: CASSFRRSNEQFF. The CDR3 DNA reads TGCGCCAGCAGCTTCCGGAGGTCCAATGAGCAGTTCTTC.